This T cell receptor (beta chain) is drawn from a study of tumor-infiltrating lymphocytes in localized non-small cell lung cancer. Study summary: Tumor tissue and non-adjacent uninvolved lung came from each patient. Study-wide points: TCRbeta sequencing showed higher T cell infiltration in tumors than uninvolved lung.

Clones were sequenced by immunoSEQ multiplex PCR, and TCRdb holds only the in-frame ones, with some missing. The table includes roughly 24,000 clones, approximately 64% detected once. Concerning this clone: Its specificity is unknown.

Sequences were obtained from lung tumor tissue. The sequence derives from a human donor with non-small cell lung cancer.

Here the CDR3 reads CASSLARNEQYF. In DNA, the CDR3 is TGTGCCAGCAGCTTAGCTAGGAACGAGCAGTACTTC. The chain joins TRBV7-9 to TRBJ2-7; D uncertain. There are 12 residues in the CDR3. The V and J ends lost 0 bases and 5 bases respectively, with 5 bases between them. The germline gives CDR1 SEHNR, CDR2 FQNEAQ (reference sequence).